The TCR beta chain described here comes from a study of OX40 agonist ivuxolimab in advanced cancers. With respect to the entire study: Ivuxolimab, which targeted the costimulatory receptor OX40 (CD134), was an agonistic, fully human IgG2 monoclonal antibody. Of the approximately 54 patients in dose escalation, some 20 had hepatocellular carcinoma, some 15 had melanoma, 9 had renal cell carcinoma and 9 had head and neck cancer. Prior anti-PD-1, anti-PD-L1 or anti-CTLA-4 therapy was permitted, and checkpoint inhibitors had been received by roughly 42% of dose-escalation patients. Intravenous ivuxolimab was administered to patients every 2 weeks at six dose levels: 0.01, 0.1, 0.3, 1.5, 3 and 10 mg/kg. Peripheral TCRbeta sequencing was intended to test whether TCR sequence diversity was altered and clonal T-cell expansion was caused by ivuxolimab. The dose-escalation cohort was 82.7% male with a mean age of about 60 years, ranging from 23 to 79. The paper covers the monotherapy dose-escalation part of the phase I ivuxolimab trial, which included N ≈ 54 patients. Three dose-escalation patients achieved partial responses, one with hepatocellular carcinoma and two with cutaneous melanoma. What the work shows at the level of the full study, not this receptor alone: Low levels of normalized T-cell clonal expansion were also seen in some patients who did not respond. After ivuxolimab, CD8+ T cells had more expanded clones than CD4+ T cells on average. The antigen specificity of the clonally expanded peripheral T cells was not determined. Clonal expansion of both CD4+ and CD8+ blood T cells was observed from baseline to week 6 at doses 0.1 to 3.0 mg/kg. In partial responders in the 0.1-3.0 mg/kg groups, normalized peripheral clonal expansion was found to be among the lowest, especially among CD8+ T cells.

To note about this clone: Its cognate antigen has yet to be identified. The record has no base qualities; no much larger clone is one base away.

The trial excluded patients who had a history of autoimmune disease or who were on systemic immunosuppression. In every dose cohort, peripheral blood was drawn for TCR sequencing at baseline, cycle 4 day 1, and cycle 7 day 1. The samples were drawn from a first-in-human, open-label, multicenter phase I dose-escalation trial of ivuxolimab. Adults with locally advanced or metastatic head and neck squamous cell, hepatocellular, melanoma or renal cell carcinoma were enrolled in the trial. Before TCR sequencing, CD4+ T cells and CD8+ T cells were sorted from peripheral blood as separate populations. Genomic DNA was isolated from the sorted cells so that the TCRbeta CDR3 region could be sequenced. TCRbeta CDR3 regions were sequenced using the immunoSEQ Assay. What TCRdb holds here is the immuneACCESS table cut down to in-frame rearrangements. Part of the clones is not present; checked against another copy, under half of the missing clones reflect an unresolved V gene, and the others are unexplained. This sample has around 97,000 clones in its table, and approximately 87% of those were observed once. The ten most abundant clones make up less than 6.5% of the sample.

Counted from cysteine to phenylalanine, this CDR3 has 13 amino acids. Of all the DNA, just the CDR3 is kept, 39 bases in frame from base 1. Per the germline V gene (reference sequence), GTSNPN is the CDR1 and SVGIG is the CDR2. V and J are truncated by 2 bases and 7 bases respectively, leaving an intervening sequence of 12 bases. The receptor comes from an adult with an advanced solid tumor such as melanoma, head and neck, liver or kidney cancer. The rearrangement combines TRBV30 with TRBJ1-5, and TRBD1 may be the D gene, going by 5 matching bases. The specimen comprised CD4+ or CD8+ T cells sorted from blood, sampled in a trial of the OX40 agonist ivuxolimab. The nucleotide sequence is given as TGTGCCTGGAGTCCGCAGGGAGGGCAGCCCCAGCATTTT. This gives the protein CAWSPQGGQPQHF.